This T cell receptor (beta chain) was obtained from a study of blood T cell repertoires in COVID-19. Per the authors' pipeline: By means of reference gene primer amplification, nucleated cell counts were estimated. The method was immunoSEQ multiplex PCR; TCRdb's version includes in-frame clones alone and lacks a portion of them. Clone size and V and J calls were adopted from that table, with D and trimming inferred from the DNA. There are about 80,000 clones in the sample; 88% occur only once, and around 7% lies in the top ten. With 6 bases clipped from V and 2 bases from J, the junction kept 7 bases outside the gene matches. CDR1 and CDR2 from the germline V gene are KGHSH and LQKENI. The CDR3 sequence is 16 residues long.

The receptor was isolated from a woman aged 80 or older with acute or convalescent COVID-19. The rearrangement joins TRBV18 to TRBJ2-2; 9 positions match TRBD2. Sample: peripheral blood. CDR3 sequence: CASSRTSGFNTGELFF. CDR3 DNA: TGTGCCAGCTCGCGAACTAGCGGGTTCAACACCGGGGAGCTGTTTTTT.